The source of this T cell receptor (beta chain) is a study of response to subunit inactivated influenza vaccine. This clonotype occurred a few times. A single record per CDR3 protein comes from TCRdb applying MiXCR to the RT-PCR reads. The repertoire holds about 540,000 distinct CDR3 sequences, roughly 25% seen once, with 2.8% in the top ten. This sample was also put to use in a study of T cells expressing NK-cell markers. That paper notes: What made the TCR beta cDNA was 5'RACE template switching with UMIs.

The specimen was CD4+ T cells sorted from PBMCs, collected 12 days after vaccination. The clonotype was recovered from a man aged 50 to 59 who received an inactivated influenza vaccine.

The CDR3 nucleotides are TGTGCCAGCAGGGTAAGGGGAGCCAACGTCCTGACTTTC. Translated, it gives CASRVRGANVLTF. The V call is TRBV5-6, the J call TRBJ2-6; D may be TRBD1 (5 bases). From germline, CDR1 is SGHDT and CDR2 YYEEEE. Between the trimmed V and J ends, which lost 5 bases and 7 bases, there was a span of 10 bases. The CDR3 has 13 amino acids.